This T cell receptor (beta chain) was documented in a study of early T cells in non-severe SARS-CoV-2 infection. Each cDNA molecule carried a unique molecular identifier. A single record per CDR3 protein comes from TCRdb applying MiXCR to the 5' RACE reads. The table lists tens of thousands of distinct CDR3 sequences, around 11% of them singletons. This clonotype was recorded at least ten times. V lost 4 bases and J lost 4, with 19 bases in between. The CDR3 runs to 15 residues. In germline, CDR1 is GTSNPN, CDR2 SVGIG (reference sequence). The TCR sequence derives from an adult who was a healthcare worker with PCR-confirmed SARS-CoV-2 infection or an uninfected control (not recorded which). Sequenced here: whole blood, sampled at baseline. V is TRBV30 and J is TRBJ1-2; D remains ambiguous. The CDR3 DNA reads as TGTGCCTGGATCAGTGGGTTCGGTACTCGCTATGGCTACACCTTC. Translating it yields CAWISGFGTRYGYTF.